The T cell receptor (beta chain) under discussion was sequenced for a study of CD8+ T cells in alopecia areata (dated by TCRdb to the late 2010s). General notes on the study: Treated patients were enrolled in an open-label pilot trial of oral tofacitinib, 5 to 10 mg twice daily, for moderate-to-severe alopecia areata. Tofacitinib was given for 6 to 18 months, followed by 6 months of follow-up off drug to assess delayed response and recurrence. High-throughput TCRbeta sequencing was used to examine T cell clonal expansion in alopecia areata in both the C3H/HeJ mouse model and human patients. Human TCRbeta sequencing covered scalp tissue and sorted CD4+ and CD8+ peripheral blood T cells from patchy and totalis/universalis alopecia areata patients and healthy controls. Biopsies were taken from tofacitinib-treated patients at baseline and again at 4 and 24 weeks into treatment, and several of those patients also had a later scalp biopsy. Clonality in the scalp was compared among normal scalp (n=4), patchy alopecia areata scalp (n=8), and alopecia totalis/universalis scalp (n=8). RNA came from the PAXgene miRNA kit for fixed scalp, the miRNeasy kit for PBMCs, and the RNeasy kit for mouse skin. Amplification of TCRbeta CDR3 regions was done by immunoSEQ multiplex PCR using 35 Vbeta forward primers and 13 Jbeta reverse primers. Overall results and qualifications from the work: Compared with normal scalp, lesional scalp, particularly in alopecia totalis/universalis, had higher clonality and more expanded CD8+ clones, which suggests antigenic drive. Unlike mouse skin, where gammadelta T cells dominate, normal human skin contains resident alphabeta T cells that get sequenced too, which complicates analysis of the scalp TCR repertoire. Shared TCR sequences between patients were less evident than in mice, which may be partly attributable to HLA diversity in the patient population.

Libraries came from the immunoSEQ multiplex PCR assay. RNA was extracted from all samples and reverse transcribed into cDNA, which served as template for TCR sequencing. First-strand cDNA was synthesized using SuperScript III with a 2:1 mix of oligo-dT and random hexamers. Amplification bias was assessed with a synthetic immune receptor repertoire, and residual bias was removed computationally. The source study handled its data this way. Raw reads were preprocessed to remove errors, and CDR3 was defined by IMGT conventions from the conserved cysteine to phenylalanine. Clonality was computed as 1 minus the Shannon entropy, with the entropy normalized by log2 of the number of productive unique TCRs. Scalp TCRbeta sequences were cross-referenced with sorted blood CD4 and CD8 repertoires so that the CD4 or CD8 identity of scalp clones could be inferred. TCRdb provides this immuneACCESS table in a form limited to in-frame rearrangements. Some clones are lacking; in checked studies, under half of them reflect an unresolved V gene, and why the rest are absent is not known. That table is the source of V, J and clone size, and D and trimming were worked out from the DNA. The sample table contains approximately 150,000 clones; only one count was recorded for 40% to 65% of them. Approximately 0.99% of the sample is in the top ten clones.

The table lists this clone with a few counts. The target of this receptor is not known. Base quality data are lacking; no much larger clone is found one base away. Per the germline V gene (reference sequence), LNHDA is the CDR1 and SQIVND is the CDR2. Trimming at the junction amounts to 4 bases on V and 3 bases on J, and the germline ends lie 4 bases apart. Taken from cysteine to phenylalanine, the CDR3 has 11 residues. Only CDR3 DNA is held: 33 bases, read in frame from base 1. The sample's time point label, in plain terms: baseline before oral tofacitinib. Lesional scalp punch biopsies and peripheral blood were collected from alopecia areata patients. PBMCs were separated by density centrifugation and stained for CD3, CD4 and CD8, after which CD4+ and CD8+ T cells were sorted on a FACSAria.

The origin of this receptor is a human donor with alopecia areata. The source material was CD4+ T cells sorted from blood, sampled at week 0. Recombination linked TRBV19 to TRBJ2-7, with the D gene uncertain. Here the CDR3 is given as CASSTNYEQYF. DNA sequence: TGTGCCAGTAGTACCAACTACGAGCAGTACTTC.